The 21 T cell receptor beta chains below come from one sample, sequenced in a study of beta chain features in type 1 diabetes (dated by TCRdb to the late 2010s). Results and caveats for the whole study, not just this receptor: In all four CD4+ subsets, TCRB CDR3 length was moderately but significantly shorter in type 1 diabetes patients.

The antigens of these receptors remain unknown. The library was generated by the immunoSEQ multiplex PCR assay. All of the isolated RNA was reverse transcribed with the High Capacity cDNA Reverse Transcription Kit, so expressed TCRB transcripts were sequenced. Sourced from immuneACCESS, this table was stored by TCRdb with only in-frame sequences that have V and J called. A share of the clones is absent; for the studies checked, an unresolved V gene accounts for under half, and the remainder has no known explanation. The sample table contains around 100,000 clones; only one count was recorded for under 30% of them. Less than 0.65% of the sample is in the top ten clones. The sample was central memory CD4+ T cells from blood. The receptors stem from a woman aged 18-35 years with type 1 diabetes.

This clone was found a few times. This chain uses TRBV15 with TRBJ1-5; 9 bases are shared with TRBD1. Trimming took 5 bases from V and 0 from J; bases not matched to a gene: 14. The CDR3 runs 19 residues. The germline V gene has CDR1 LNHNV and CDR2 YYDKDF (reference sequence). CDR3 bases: TGTGCCACCAGCGGCGGACAGGGGAACCCGACCTATAGCAATCAGCCCCAGCATTTT. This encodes CATSGGQGNPTYSNQPQHF.

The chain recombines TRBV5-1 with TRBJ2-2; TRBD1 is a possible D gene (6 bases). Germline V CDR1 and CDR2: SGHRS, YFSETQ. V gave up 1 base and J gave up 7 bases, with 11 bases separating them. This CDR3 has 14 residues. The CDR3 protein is CASSLWGQGGELFF. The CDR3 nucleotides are TGCGCCAGCAGCTTGTGGGGGCAAGGCGGGGAGCTGTTTTTT.

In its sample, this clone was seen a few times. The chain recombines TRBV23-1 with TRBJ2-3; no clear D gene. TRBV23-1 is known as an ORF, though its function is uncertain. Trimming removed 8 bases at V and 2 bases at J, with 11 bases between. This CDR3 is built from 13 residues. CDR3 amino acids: CASYRLFTDTQYF. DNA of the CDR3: TGCGCCAGCTATCGACTCTTCACAGATACGCAGTATTTT.

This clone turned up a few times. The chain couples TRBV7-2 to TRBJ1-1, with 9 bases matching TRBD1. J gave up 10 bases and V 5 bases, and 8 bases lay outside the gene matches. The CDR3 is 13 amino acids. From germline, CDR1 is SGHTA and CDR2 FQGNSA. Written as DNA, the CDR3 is TGTGCCAGCAGCCCGGGACAGGGCCTTGGAGCTTTCTTT. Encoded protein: CASSPGQGLGAFF.

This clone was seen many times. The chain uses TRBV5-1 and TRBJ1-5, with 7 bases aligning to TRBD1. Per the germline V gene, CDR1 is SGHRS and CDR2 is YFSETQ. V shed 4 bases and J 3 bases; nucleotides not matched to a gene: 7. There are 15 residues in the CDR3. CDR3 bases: TGCGCCAGCAGCCTAACAGGGGATAACAATCAGCCCCAGCATTTT. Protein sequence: CASSLTGDNNQPQHF.

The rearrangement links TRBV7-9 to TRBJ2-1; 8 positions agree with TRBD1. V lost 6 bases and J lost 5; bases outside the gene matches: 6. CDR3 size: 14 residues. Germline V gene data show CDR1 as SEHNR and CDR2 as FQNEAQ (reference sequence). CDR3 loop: CASRGTGPDNEQFF. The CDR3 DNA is TGTGCCAGCAGGGGGACAGGTCCGGACAATGAGCAGTTCTTC.

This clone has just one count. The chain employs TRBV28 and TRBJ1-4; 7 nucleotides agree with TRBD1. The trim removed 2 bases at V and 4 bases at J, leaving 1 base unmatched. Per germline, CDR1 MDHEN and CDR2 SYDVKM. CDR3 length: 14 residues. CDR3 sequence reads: CASSLPGGNEKLFF. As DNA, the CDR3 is TGTGCCAGCAGTTTACCAGGGGGTAATGAAAAACTGTTTTTT.

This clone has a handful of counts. CDR3 residues: CASSSFPPGQGGTYNEQFF. As DNA, the CDR3 is TGTGCCAGCAGCTCCTTCCCACCCGGGCAGGGAGGTACCTACAATGAGCAGTTCTTC. This chain connects TRBV7-3 to TRBJ2-1, with D possibly TRBD2 on 6 matching bases. The germline V gene has CDR1 SGHTA and CDR2 FQGTGA. V was clipped by 4 bases and J by 2 bases, with 24 bases between them. The CDR3 runs to 19 residues.

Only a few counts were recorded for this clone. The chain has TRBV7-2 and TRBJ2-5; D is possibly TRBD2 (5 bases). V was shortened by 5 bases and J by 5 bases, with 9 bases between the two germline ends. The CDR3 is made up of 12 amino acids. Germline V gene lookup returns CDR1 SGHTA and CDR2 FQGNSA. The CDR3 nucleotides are TGTGCCAGCAGCGCGAGAGGGGAGACCCAGTACTTC. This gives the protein CASSARGETQYF. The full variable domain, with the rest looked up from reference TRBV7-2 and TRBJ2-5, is GAGVSQSPSNKVTEKGKDVELRCDPISGHTALYWYRQSLGQGLEFLIYFQGNSAPDKSGLPSDRFSAERTGGSVSTLTIQRTQQEDSAVYLCASSARGETQYFGPGTRLLVL.

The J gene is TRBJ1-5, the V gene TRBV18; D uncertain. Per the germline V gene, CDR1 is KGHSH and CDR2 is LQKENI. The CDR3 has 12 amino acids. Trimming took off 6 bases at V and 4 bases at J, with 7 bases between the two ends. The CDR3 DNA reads TGTGCCAGCTCCCGAGGGAATCAGCCCCAGCATTTT. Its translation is CASSRGNQPQHF.

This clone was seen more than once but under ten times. The CDR3 sequence is CASSLEGGGNIQYF. CDR3 DNA sequence: TGTGCCAGCAGTTTAGAAGGAGGTGGAAACATTCAGTACTTC. This sequence joins TRBV28 and TRBJ2-4; perhaps TRBD2 as D (5 bases). V shed 2 bases and J shed 6 bases, with 11 bases lying between them. CDR1 and CDR2 from the germline V gene are MDHEN and SYDVKM. This CDR3 has 14 amino acids. The entire variable domain, with the rest obtained from reference TRBV28 and TRBJ2-4, is as follows: DVKVTQSSRYLVKRTGEKVFLECVQDMDHENMFWYRQDPGLGLRLIYFSYDVKMKEKGDIPEGYSVSREKKERFSLILESASTNQTSMYLCASSLEGGGNIQYFGAGTRLSVL.

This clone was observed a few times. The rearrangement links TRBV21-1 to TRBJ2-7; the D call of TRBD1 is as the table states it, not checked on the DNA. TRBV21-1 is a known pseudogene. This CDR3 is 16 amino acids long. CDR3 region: CASSKRDKDSPYEQYV. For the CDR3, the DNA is TGTGCCAGCAGCAAAAGGGATAAGGACAGTCCCTACGAGCAGTACGTC.

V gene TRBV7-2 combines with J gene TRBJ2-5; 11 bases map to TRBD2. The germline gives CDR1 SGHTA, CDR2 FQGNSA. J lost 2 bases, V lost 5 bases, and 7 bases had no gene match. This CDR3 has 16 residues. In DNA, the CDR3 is TGTGCCAGCAGCCCCGGGACTAGCGGACGTCAAGAGACCCAGTACTTC. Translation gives CASSPGTSGRQETQYF. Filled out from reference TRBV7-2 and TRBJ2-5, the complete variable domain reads GAGVSQSPSNKVTEKGKDVELRCDPISGHTALYWYRQSLGQGLEFLIYFQGNSAPDKSGLPSDRFSAERTGGSVSTLTIQRTQQEDSAVYLCASSPGTSGRQETQYFGPGTRLLVL.

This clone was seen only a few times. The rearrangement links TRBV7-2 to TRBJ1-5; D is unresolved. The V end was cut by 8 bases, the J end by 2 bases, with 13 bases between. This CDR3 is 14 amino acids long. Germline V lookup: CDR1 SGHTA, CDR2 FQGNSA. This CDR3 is CASSTHGGNQPQHF. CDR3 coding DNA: TGTGCCAGCTCCACCCACGGAGGCAATCAGCCCCAGCATTTT. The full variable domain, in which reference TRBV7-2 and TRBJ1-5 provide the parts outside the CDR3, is GAGVSQSPSNKVTEKGKDVELRCDPISGHTALYWYRQSLGQGLEFLIYFQGNSAPDKSGLPSDRFSAERTGGSVSTLTIQRTQQEDSAVYLCASSTHGGNQPQHFGDGTRLSIL.

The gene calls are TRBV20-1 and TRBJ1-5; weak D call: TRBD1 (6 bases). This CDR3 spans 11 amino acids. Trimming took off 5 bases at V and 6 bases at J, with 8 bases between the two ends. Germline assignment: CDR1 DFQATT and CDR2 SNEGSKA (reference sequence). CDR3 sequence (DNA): TGCAGTGCTTTACAGGGTCAGCCCCAGCATTTT. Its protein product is CSALQGQPQHF.

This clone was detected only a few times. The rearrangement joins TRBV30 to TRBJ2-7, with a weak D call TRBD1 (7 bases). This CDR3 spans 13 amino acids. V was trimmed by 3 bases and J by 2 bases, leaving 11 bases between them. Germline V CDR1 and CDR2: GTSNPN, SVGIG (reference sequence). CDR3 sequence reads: CAWSQGGAYEQYF. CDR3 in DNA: TGTGCCTGGAGCCAGGGGGGAGCCTACGAGCAGTACTTC.

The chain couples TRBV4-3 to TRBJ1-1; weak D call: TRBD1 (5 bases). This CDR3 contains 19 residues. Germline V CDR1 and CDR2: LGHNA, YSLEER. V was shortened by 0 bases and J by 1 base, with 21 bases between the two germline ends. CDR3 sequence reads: CASSQEVPGRRRGNTEAFF. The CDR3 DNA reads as TGCGCCAGCAGCCAAGAGGTACCTGGAAGAAGAAGGGGGAACACTGAAGCTTTCTTT.

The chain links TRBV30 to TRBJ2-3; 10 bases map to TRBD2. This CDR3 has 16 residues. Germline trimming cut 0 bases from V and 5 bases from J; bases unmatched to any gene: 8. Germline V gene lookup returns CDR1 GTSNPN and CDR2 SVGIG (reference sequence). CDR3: CAWSVDSSGSLDTQYF. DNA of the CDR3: TGTGCCTGGAGTGTGGATTCTAGCGGGAGTTTAGATACGCAGTATTTT.

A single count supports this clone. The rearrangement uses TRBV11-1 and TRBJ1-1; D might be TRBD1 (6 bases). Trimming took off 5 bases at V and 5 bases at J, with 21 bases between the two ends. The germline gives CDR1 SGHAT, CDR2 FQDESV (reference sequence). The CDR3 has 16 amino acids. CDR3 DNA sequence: TGTGCCAGCAGCGTTCGGGTCGGGGGGCGTTGGACTGAAGCTTTCTTT. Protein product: CASSVRVGGRWTEAFF.

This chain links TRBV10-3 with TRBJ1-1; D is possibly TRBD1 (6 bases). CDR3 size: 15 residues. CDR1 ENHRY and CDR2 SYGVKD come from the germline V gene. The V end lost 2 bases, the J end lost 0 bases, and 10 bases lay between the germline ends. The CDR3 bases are TGTGCCATCAGTGAGGGACAGACCATGAACACTGAAGCTTTCTTT. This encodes CAISEGQTMNTEAFF.

CDR3 residues: CASSTTLTGLANYGYTF. As DNA, the CDR3 is TGTGCCAGTAGTACCACGTTGACAGGGCTAGCTAACTATGGCTACACCTTC. The chain carries TRBV19 and TRBJ1-2; 7 bases are a match to TRBD1. The CDR3 has 17 amino acids. Germline loops: CDR1 LNHDA, CDR2 SQIVND (reference sequence). With 4 bases clipped from V and 0 bases from J, the junction kept 11 bases outside the gene matches.